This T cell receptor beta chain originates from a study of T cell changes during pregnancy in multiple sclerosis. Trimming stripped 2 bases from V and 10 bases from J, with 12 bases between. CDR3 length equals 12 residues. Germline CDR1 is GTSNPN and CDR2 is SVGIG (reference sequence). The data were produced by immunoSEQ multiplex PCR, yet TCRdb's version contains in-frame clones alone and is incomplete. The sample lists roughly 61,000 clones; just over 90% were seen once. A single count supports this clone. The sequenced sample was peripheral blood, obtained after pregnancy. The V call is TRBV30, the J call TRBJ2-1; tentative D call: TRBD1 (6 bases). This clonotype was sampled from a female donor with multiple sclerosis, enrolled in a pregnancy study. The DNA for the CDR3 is TGTGCCTGGAGTCAAACAGGGTGGGAGCAGTTCTTC. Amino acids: CAWSQTGWEQFF.